This paragraph covers one T cell receptor (beta chain) sequence. After removal of 0 bases from V and 4 bases from J, the junction contained 4 bases not matched to a gene. The germline CDR1 and CDR2 sequences are LGHNA and YSLEER. The CDR3 spans 15 residues. Data came from immunoSEQ multiplex PCR; TCRdb stores just in-frame clones and leaves some out. Here the sample spans just over 50,000 clones, about 90% being singletons. This sample was included in a study of T cell changes during pregnancy in multiple sclerosis. This receptor was obtained from a female donor with multiple sclerosis, enrolled in a pregnancy study. The chain uses TRBV4-3 and TRBJ2-3; 7 bases agree with TRBD2. Sequencing was performed on CD4+ T cells from peripheral blood mononuclear cells, taken after pregnancy. The CDR3, as DNA: TGCGCCAGCAGCCAAGACGGTGCGGGAGCAGATACGCAGTATTTT. This translates into CASSQDGAGADTQYF.